This entry is about one T cell receptor beta chain. Its antigen is currently unknown. The data were taken from a study of identical twins. General study results and limits: Conclusions were drawn cross-sectionally by statistical analysis, without following the same donors.

After template switching added a universal primer site, the resulting cDNA carried unique molecular identifiers. MiXCR was run by TCRdb on the 5' RACE reads, yielding one entry per CDR3 protein. The sample has 250,000 or so distinct CDR3 sequences; 6.5% to 9.5% are singletons. The CDR3 extends over 15 amino acids. Trimming removed 6 bases from V and 7 bases from J, with 19 bases in between. Germline CDR1 MDHEN, CDR2 SYDVKM. These same records also appear under a second study, on yellow fever vaccine responses in identical twins. This second study notes: The T cell response to vaccination in identical twins was reportedly partly convergent and partly personalized.

V gene TRBV28 combines with J gene TRBJ1-5; no reliable D call. Material: CD8+ T cells sorted from blood. This receptor was obtained from a woman younger than 35 in good health. CDR3 DNA sequence: TGTGCCAGCAGACCGAAGGGCCTAGGGCAACAGCCCCAGCATTTT. This translates into CASRPKGLGQQPQHF.